The rows below give T cell receptor beta chains drawn from one sample of a study of CD8 T cells in ankylosing spondylitis. MiXCR, run by TCRdb on the 5' RACE reads, gives a single entry per CDR3 protein. Of 25,000 to 35,000 distinct CDR3 sequences listed, more than 13% were seen once; the top ten hold 36%. Sequencing was carried out using blood. These receptors came from a male donor with ankylosing spondylitis or in good health (not recorded which). CDR3s include the opening cysteine and the closing phenylalanine or tryptophan. The order of the fields is CDR3 protein, J gene, V gene, CDR3 length, clone size. Size is omitted from some rows. Given values are once, few, many or a class for expanded clones.

CDR3: CASSRTANTGELFF
J: TRBJ2-2
V: TRBV6-5
length: 14
size: NA

CDR3: CASSLHTEAFF
J: TRBJ1-1
V: TRBV28
length: 11
size: NA

CDR3: CASSYLAGSQYF
J: TRBJ2-5
V: TRBV6-2/TRBV6-3
length: 12
size: NA

CDR3: CASSLTSNGELFF
J: TRBJ2-2
V: TRBV7-3
length: 13
size: NA

CDR3: CASSPGASEQYF
J: TRBJ2-7
V: TRBV7-9
length: 12
size: NA

CDR3: CATNYGINEKLFF
J: TRBJ1-4
V: TRBV15
length: 13
size: NA

CDR3: CASSLTGSGGTDTQYF
J: TRBJ2-3
V: TRBV7-3
length: 16
size: few

CDR3: CASSLVAGRGELFF
J: TRBJ2-2
V: TRBV12-3/TRBV12-4
length: 14
size: NA

CDR3: CASRATEAGGANEQFF
J: TRBJ2-1
V: TRBV25-1
length: 16
size: NA

CDR3: CATSRDLSNEKLFF
J: TRBJ1-4
V: TRBV15
length: 14
size: NA

CDR3: CASSWTSGGGNEQFF
J: TRBJ2-1
V: TRBV27
length: 15
size: many

CDR3: CASSHRGYEQYF
J: TRBJ2-7
V: TRBV4-1
length: 12
size: few

CDR3: CASSPPGQSYNEQFF
J: TRBJ2-1
V: TRBV7-9
length: 15
size: few

CDR3: CASSLAGAGANVLTF
J: TRBJ2-6
V: TRBV5-5
length: 15
size: NA

CDR3: CASSLDSTHQETQYF
J: TRBJ2-5
V: TRBV7-8
length: 15
size: few

CDR3: CSVSGTSGSEAGELFF
J: TRBJ2-2
V: TRBV29-1
length: 16
size: medium-sized

CDR3: CSVPAPNEQFF
J: TRBJ2-1
V: TRBV20-1
length: 11
size: few

CDR3: CATSRDLSAFGTEAFF
J: TRBJ1-1
V: TRBV15
length: 16
size: few

CDR3: CASSPGLTGGTEAFF
J: TRBJ1-1
V: TRBV12-3/TRBV12-4
length: 15
size: NA

CDR3: CASSGLRTGELFF
J: TRBJ2-2
V: TRBV14
length: 13
size: NA

CDR3: CASSRKATTDTQYF
J: TRBJ2-3
V: TRBV7-9
length: 14
size: NA

CDR3: CASSSRTGGQEKLFF
J: TRBJ1-4
V: TRBV7-9
length: 15
size: few

CDR3: CAWDRGSDTEAFF
J: TRBJ1-1
V: TRBV30
length: 13
size: NA

CDR3: CASREANKGYFF
J: TRBJ2-1
V: TRBV28
length: 12
size: NA

CDR3: CASSLGLRGRLSTDTQYF
J: TRBJ2-3
V: TRBV7-2
length: 18
size: NA

CDR3: CASRQGGTSYEQYF
J: TRBJ2-7
V: TRBV7-2
length: 14
size: NA

CDR3: CSVQAWEASEQFF
J: TRBJ2-1
V: TRBV29-1
length: 13
size: few

CDR3: CATQGGRAYNEQFF
J: TRBJ2-1
V: TRBV2
length: 14
size: few

CDR3: CASSYDRGNTGELFF
J: TRBJ2-2
V: TRBV6-5
length: 15
size: few

CDR3: CATKRGYTDTQYF
J: TRBJ2-3
V: TRBV5-1
length: 13
size: few

CDR3: CATSREHGSSYEQYF
J: TRBJ2-7
V: TRBV15
length: 15
size: few

CDR3: CSARTGTSFGDTQYF
J: TRBJ2-3
V: TRBV20-1
length: 15
size: few

CDR3: CASSLWLGETQYF
J: TRBJ2-5
V: TRBV27
length: 13
size: NA

CDR3: CASRYSGQRGTQELFF
J: TRBJ2-2
V: TRBV11-2
length: 16
size: few

CDR3: CASSRTGFYEQYF
J: TRBJ2-7
V: TRBV28
length: 13
size: NA

CDR3: CASSDSGENTGELFF
J: TRBJ2-2
V: TRBV25-1
length: 15
size: NA

CDR3: CASIGKGMGNQPQHF
J: TRBJ1-5
V: TRBV6-1
length: 15
size: NA

CDR3: CASSRTGRVEQYF
J: TRBJ2-7
V: TRBV14
length: 13
size: many

CDR3: CSARDSGRDPYNEQFF
J: TRBJ2-1
V: TRBV20-1
length: 16
size: NA

CDR3: CASNQADGRTGELFF
J: TRBJ2-2
V: TRBV7-8
length: 15
size: few

CDR3: CASSSGRGAGQPQHF
J: TRBJ1-5
V: TRBV7-2
length: 15
size: NA

CDR3: CASSPSGGNIQYF
J: TRBJ2-4
V: TRBV7-8
length: 13
size: few

CDR3: CAGTSDRTDTQYF
J: TRBJ2-3
V: TRBV10-3
length: 13
size: few

CDR3: CASRRGPEAFF
J: TRBJ1-1
V: TRBV6-5
length: 11
size: few